The 21 T cell receptor beta chains presented below share a single source sample, sequenced in a study of technical replicates of blood from a few donors. TCRdb keeps only in-frame clones here, not all; method: immunoSEQ multiplex PCR. Among some 13,000 clones listed, almost 95% were seen once. The sample was PBMCs. The receptor source for this set is a human donor in good health.

The chain uses TRBV5-1 and TRBJ2-5; 7 nucleotides agree with TRBD2. Trimming took 1 base from V and 0 from J; bases not matched to a gene: 3. From germline, CDR1 is SGHRS and CDR2 YFSETQ. The CDR3 runs to 15 residues. Here the CDR3 reads CASSLQTSDQETQYF. CDR3 coding DNA: TGCGCCAGCAGCTTGCAAACTAGCGACCAAGAGACCCAGTACTTC.

The chain is built from TRBV18 and TRBJ2-1, with 9 nucleotides matching TRBD1. CDR1 KGHSH and CDR2 LQKENI come from the germline V gene. J gave up 9 bases and V 3 bases, and 3 bases lay outside the gene matches. This CDR3 is built from 13 residues. The CDR3 nucleotides read TGTGCCAGCTCACCGACAGGGGGAGGTGAGCAGTTCTTC. It specifies CASSPTGGGEQFF.

The chain uses TRBV19 and TRBJ1-2; 10 bases line up with TRBD1. The CDR3 has 15 amino acids. Unmatched junction bases numbered 4, after V lost 2 bases and J lost 4 bases. Germline-derived CDR1 and CDR2 are LNHDA and SQIVND (reference sequence). CDR3 in amino acids: CASSIPGQGIYGYTF. The CDR3 coding sequence is TGTGCCAGTAGTATACCGGGACAGGGGATCTATGGCTACACCTTC.

The rearrangement links TRBV19 to TRBJ2-5; D perhaps matches TRBD1 (7 bases). V was clipped by 5 bases and J by 0 bases, with 10 bases between them. The CDR3 is made up of 14 amino acids. Germline CDR1 LNHDA, CDR2 SQIVND (reference sequence). In DNA, the CDR3 is TGTGCCAGTAGTCCAGGGGGGTACCAAGAGACCCAGTACTTC. Its protein product is CASSPGGYQETQYF.

The rearrangement joins TRBV6-1 to TRBJ2-5; TRBD1 aligns across 8 bases. V lost 6 bases to trimming and J lost 1 base; unmatched junction nucleotides: 4. Germline CDR1 and CDR2: MNHNS and SASEGT. This CDR3 has 14 amino acids. The CDR3 DNA reads TGTGCCAGCAGCTCGGGACAGGTCCAAGAGACCCAGTACTTC. Protein product: CASSSGQVQETQYF.

V gene TRBV6-5 combines with J gene TRBJ2-7; no firm D call. V was pared by 2 bases and J by 4 bases, with 12 bases between. CDR1 and CDR2 (germline): MNHEY, SVGAGI. This CDR3 region has 14 residues. CDR3 sequence: CASSYLGDSYEQYF. Here the CDR3 DNA reads TGTGCCAGCAGTTACCTCGGAGACTCATACGAGCAGTACTTC.

CDR3 in DNA: TGTGCCAGCAGCTTGACGATAGAGGGATACGAGCAGTACTTC. This codes for CASSLTIEGYEQYF. V and J are TRBV7-2 and TRBJ2-7; tentatively, D is TRBD2 (5 bases). Germline V lookup: CDR1 SGHTA, CDR2 FQGNSA. With 3 bases removed from V and 4 bases from J, the gap between germline ends came to 13 bases. The length of the CDR3 is 14 residues.

V and J are TRBV10-3 and TRBJ2-7, with 8 bases identical to TRBD1. CDR3 length: 14 residues. Germline CDR1 and CDR2: ENHRY and SYGVKD. Trimming removed 9 bases from V and 4 bases from J; junction bases left unmatched: 11. The CDR3 loop reads CAIEEGQGVYEQYF. The CDR3, as DNA: TGTGCCATTGAAGAAGGACAGGGAGTTTACGAGCAGTACTTC.

In its sample, this clone was seen once. The chain combines TRBV19 with TRBJ2-5; D gene unclear. This CDR3 spans 13 amino acids. In germline, CDR1 is LNHDA, CDR2 SQIVND (reference sequence). V lost 7 bases and J lost 5, with 14 bases in between. CDR3 protein: CASNSRFRETQYF. The CDR3 coding sequence is TGTGCCAGTAATTCTAGGTTTAGGGAGACCCAGTACTTC.

The rearrangement joins TRBV6-5 to TRBJ1-2, with a possible D match to TRBD1 (5 bases). Per germline, CDR1 MNHEY and CDR2 SVGAGI. The CDR3 has 16 residues. Trimming took off 4 bases at V and 5 bases at J, with 20 bases between the two ends. CDR3 DNA: TGTGCCAGCAGTTTAAGACAGAGGAGACTGGAATATGGCTACACCTTC. Its translation is CASSLRQRRLEYGYTF.

Here the CDR3 reads CAWREWGGRDEQYF. The CDR3 nucleotides read TGTGCCTGGAGAGAGTGGGGGGGTCGGGACGAGCAGTACTTC. The V gene is TRBV30, the J gene TRBJ2-7; TRBD2 matches at 7 bases. The CDR3 sequence is 14 residues long. Germline V gene lookup returns CDR1 GTSNPN and CDR2 SVGIG (reference sequence). Trimming at V came to 3 bases and at J to 5 bases, leaving 10 bases not matched to a gene.

This clone occurred once. The genes are TRBV7-2 and TRBJ2-1, with a tentative D call TRBD2 (5 bases). V was trimmed by 2 bases and J by 5 bases, leaving 10 bases between them. This CDR3 region has 14 residues. In germline, CDR1 is SGHTA, CDR2 FQGNSA. This chain's CDR3 is CASSLLGLNNEQFF. The CDR3 DNA follows: TGTGCCAGCAGCTTATTAGGACTTAACAATGAGCAGTTCTTC.

The gene calls are TRBV14 and TRBJ1-1; TRBD1 is a possible D gene (6 bases). Germline values: CDR1 SGHDN, CDR2 FVKESK. V lost 4 bases, J lost 5 bases, and 11 bases lay in between. The CDR3 has 13 residues. The CDR3, as DNA: TGTGCCAGCAGCCGGCAGGGGTATACTGAAGCTTTCTTT. Amino acids: CASSRQGYTEAFF. The full variable domain, in which reference TRBV14 and TRBJ1-1 provide the parts outside the CDR3, is EAGVTQFPSHSVIEKGQTVTLRCDPISGHDNLYWYRRVMGKEIKFLLHFVKESKQDESGMPNNRFLAERTGGTYSTLKVQPAELEDSGVYFCASSRQGYTEAFFGQGTRLTVV.

The V gene is TRBV7-9, the J gene TRBJ2-7, with TRBD2 matching 7 bases. The V gene end was trimmed by 1 base and the J gene end by 4 bases; junction bases not matched to a gene: 13. CDR1 is SEHNR, CDR2 FQNEAQ, per germline (reference sequence). The CDR3 covers 17 residues. The CDR3 loop is CASSLGTSREGLYEQYF. Written as DNA, the CDR3 is TGTGCCAGCAGCTTAGGGACATCGAGGGAGGGCCTATACGAGCAGTACTTC.

The rearrangement links TRBV30 to TRBJ1-2, with 10 bases matching TRBD1. Looked up from germline, CDR1 is GTSNPN and CDR2 is SVGIG (reference sequence). Germline trimming cut 5 bases from V and 6 bases from J; bases unmatched to any gene: 6. This CDR3 spans 13 amino acids. The CDR3 DNA reads as TGTGCCTGGGAGGGACAGGGGCCAGATGGCTACACCTTC. This encodes CAWEGQGPDGYTF.

This chain connects TRBV2 to TRBJ1-1; TRBD1 matches 7 bases. The CDR3 extends over 12 amino acids. Germline assignment: CDR1 SNHLY and CDR2 FYNNEI. The V and J ends lost 9 bases and 1 base, in that order; junction bases with no gene match: 2. DNA for the CDR3: TGTGCCAGTGGACAGGAGAACACTGAAGCTTTCTTT. It specifies CASGQENTEAFF.

The chain is built from TRBV6-4 and TRBJ2-1; 11 bases are shared with TRBD1. The ends lost 0 bases at V and 11 bases at J; junction bases unmatched: 0. The CDR3 runs to 13 residues. Germline V gene data show CDR1 as MRHNA and CDR2 as SNTAGT. This CDR3 is CASSDSDRGQQFF. The CDR3 DNA follows: TGTGCCAGCAGTGACTCGGACAGGGGGCAGCAGTTCTTC.

The rearrangement uses TRBV4-1 and TRBJ2-3; 7 bases are a match to TRBD2. Trimming cost V 6 bases and J 5 bases; bases outside gene matches: 17. Germline V gene sequence: CDR1 MGHRA, CDR2 YSYEKL. The length of the CDR3 is 17 residues. Here the CDR3 DNA reads TGCGCCAGCAGTCCTCTGTACCGGGACTACGCTAGAGATACGCAGTATTTT. Encoded protein: CASSPLYRDYARDTQYF.

The chain has TRBV5-1 and TRBJ2-5; D not certain. This CDR3 has 13 residues. Germline assignment: CDR1 SGHRS and CDR2 YFSETQ. Between the trimmed V and J ends, which lost 6 bases and 0 bases, there was a span of 9 bases. As DNA, the CDR3 is TGCGCCAGCACCCCCAGTAACCAAGAGACCCAGTACTTC. The encoded protein is CASTPSNQETQYF.

The chain links TRBV7-9 to TRBJ1-1; 11 positions agree with TRBD1. The CDR3 spans 15 residues. V trimming: 5 bases; J trimming: 11 bases; junction bases outside the gene matches: 13. CDR1 and CDR2 from the germline V gene are SEHNR and FQNEAQ (reference sequence). The DNA of the CDR3 is TGTGCCAGCAGCGCACGGACAGGGGGCTTGCTGGATGCTTTCTTT. It yields the protein CASSARTGGLLDAFF.

This clone has a single count. V usage is TRBV28 and J usage is TRBJ2-7, with D tentatively TRBD2 (5 bases). This CDR3 has 14 residues. Trimming cost V 5 bases and J 2 bases, with 13 bases left between them. Germline V gene data show CDR1 as MDHEN and CDR2 as SYDVKM. The CDR3 here is CASSVLGEPYEQYF. CDR3 nucleotides: TGTGCCAGCAGTGTCCTGGGAGAACCCTACGAGCAGTACTTC. Based on the CDR3 plus reference TRBV28 and TRBJ2-7, the full variable domain is DVKVTQSSRYLVKRTGEKVFLECVQDMDHENMFWYRQDPGLGLRLIYFSYDVKMKEKGDIPEGYSVSREKKERFSLILESASTNQTSMYLCASSVLGEPYEQYFGPGTRLTVT.